Shown below are 19 T cell receptor beta chains from a single sample sequenced in a study of CD8 T cells in Susac syndrome. Random hexamers primed reverse transcription of about 0.45 to 1 ug RNA. TCRdb analysed the immunoSEQ multiplex PCR reads with MiXCR anew, one entry per CDR3 protein. Of about 400,000 distinct CDR3 sequences listed, approximately 85% are singletons. The sample comprised CD8+ T cells from PBMCs. These receptors came from a human donor with multiple sclerosis.

This chain connects TRBV6-5 to TRBJ2-1, with a possible D match to TRBD2 (6 bases). V was pared by 3 bases and J by 7 bases, with 16 bases between. CDR1 and CDR2 (germline): MNHEY, SVGAGI. The CDR3 totals 15 residues. DNA of the CDR3: TGTGCCAGCAGTTATAATCCTAGCGCACTAAATGAGCAGTTCTTC. This sequence encodes CASSYNPSALNEQFF.

This clonotype was picked up one time. V is TRBV29-1 and J is TRBJ2-7; D assignment may be TRBD1 or TRBD2 (5 bases each). Germline V gives CDR1 SQVTM, CDR2 ANQGSEA. Trimming took 7 bases from V and 6 from J, leaving 13 bases between them. The CDR3 totals 11 residues. CDR3 protein: CSAFDGAEQYF. CDR3 coding DNA: TGCAGCGCCTTCGACGGGGCCGAGCAGTACTTC.

The J gene is TRBJ1-5, the V gene TRBV19; D call uncertain. V lost 3 bases and J 5 bases, leaving 11 bases between the germline ends. The length of the CDR3 is 14 residues. Germline-derived CDR1 and CDR2 are LNHDA and SQIVND (reference sequence). CDR3 sequence reads: CASSISGYDQPQHF. The CDR3 DNA is TGTGCCAGTAGTATTTCAGGTTACGATCAGCCCCAGCATTTT. The full variable domain, rest sourced from reference TRBV19 and TRBJ1-5, is DGGITQSPKYLFRKEGQNVTLSCEQNLNHDAMYWYRQDPGQGLRLIYYSQIVNDFQKGDIAEGYSVSREKKESFPLTVTSAQKNPTAFYLCASSISGYDQPQHFGDGTRLSIL.

This clonotype has only a few counts. V usage is TRBV29-1 and J usage is TRBJ2-2, with 9 nucleotides matching TRBD1. The germline V gene has CDR1 SQVTM and CDR2 ANQGSEA. Trimming cost V 7 bases and J 1 base; bases outside gene matches: 1. This CDR3 has 13 residues. Here the CDR3 DNA reads TGCAGCGGGACAGGGGTGAACACCGGGGAGCTGTTTTTT. Protein sequence: CSGTGVNTGELFF.

The V call is TRBV6-5, the J call TRBJ2-7, with TRBD1 identical over 8 bases. V trimming: 1 base; J trimming: 6 bases; junction bases outside the gene matches: 5. Germline loops: CDR1 MNHEY, CDR2 SVGAGI. This CDR3 spans 14 amino acids. The CDR3 nucleotides are TGTGCCAGCAGTTACTATAGGACAGGGACCGAGCAGTACTTC. Its protein is CASSYYRTGTEQYF.

This clonotype has just one count. The V gene is TRBV6-5, the J gene TRBJ2-1; 8 bases are shared with TRBD1. The CDR3 has 17 amino acids. Germline trimming cut 2 bases from V and 6 bases from J; bases unmatched to any gene: 12. The V gene's germline CDR1 is MNHEY and CDR2 SVGAGI. CDR3 nucleotide sequence: TGTGCCAGCAGTTACGTCGCAGGGGGCTTGCGCGGCAATGAGCAGTTCTTC. Its protein is CASSYVAGGLRGNEQFF.

With regard to this clonotype: An end of the junction does not agree with germline; a read error may underlie this. The chain has TRBV28 and TRBJ2-7; the D is unclear. This CDR3 contains 14 residues. The germline gives CDR1 MDHEN, CDR2 SYDVKM. This CDR3 reads CASSFIEPLYGQYF. CDR3 nucleotides: TGTGCCAGCAGTTTTATCGAGCCACTCTACGGGCAGTACTTC.

The chain uses TRBV19 and TRBJ2-1; weak D call: TRBD1 (6 bases). Germline CDR1 reads LNHDA; CDR2 reads SQIVND (reference sequence). This CDR3 contains 13 residues. V lost 3 bases to trimming and J lost 9 bases, with 12 bases between them. Here the CDR3 reads CASSMTGTSEQFF. The CDR3 DNA is TGTGCCAGTAGTATGACCGGGACATCTGAGCAGTTCTTC.

The chain links TRBV27 to TRBJ2-4, with D possibly called TRBD1 or TRBD2 (5 bases each). The V end was cut by 5 bases, the J end by 9 bases, with 14 bases between. The CDR3 is 13 residues long. Germline CDR1 and CDR2: MNHEY and SMNVEV (reference sequence). CDR3: CASSGTDRAIQYF. The CDR3 DNA is TGTGCCAGCAGTGGGACGGATAGGGCCATTCAGTACTTC.

This clonotype has a handful of counts. V gene TRBV29-1 combines with J gene TRBJ2-1, with no clear D. Germline CDR1 is SQVTM and CDR2 is ANQGSEA. The V end lost 2 bases, the J end lost 7 bases, and 9 bases lay between the germline ends. The CDR3 loop spans 12 amino acids. In DNA, the CDR3 is TGCAGCGTTGAATTGGAATGGAATGAGCAGTTCTTC. The encoded protein is CSVELEWNEQFF.

V is TRBV28 and J is TRBJ2-5, with 9 bases lining up with TRBD1. With V trimmed by 4 bases and J by 5 bases, 14 bases remained unmatched. The V gene's germline CDR1 is MDHEN and CDR2 SYDVKM. CDR3 length: 17 residues. The CDR3 DNA follows: TGTGCCAGCAGTTCAGGGACAGGGTTCGTCGGATTGGAGACCCAGTACTTC. Amino acid sequence: CASSSGTGFVGLETQYF.

The chain employs TRBV20-1 and TRBJ2-7, with a possible D match to TRBD1 (6 bases). CDR1 is DFQATT and CDR2 is SNEGSKA in the germline V gene (reference sequence). V lost 2 bases, J lost 3 bases, and 11 bases lay in between. The CDR3 length is 13 residues. CDR3 in amino acids: CSARPGHLYEQYF. CDR3 bases: TGCAGTGCTAGACCGGGACACCTCTACGAGCAGTACTTC.

This chain links TRBV5-6 with TRBJ2-2; 8 nucleotides agree with TRBD1. Germline V gives CDR1 SGHDT, CDR2 YYEEEE. After removal of 0 bases from V and 5 bases from J, the junction contained 6 bases not matched to a gene. The CDR3 totals 16 residues. CDR3 coding DNA: TGTGCCAGCAGCTTGGCAGGGGGCGCCGTGACCGGGGAGCTGTTTTTT. This codes for CASSLAGGAVTGELFF.

The chain is built from TRBV7-9 and TRBJ2-1; 15 positions match TRBD2. CDR1 and CDR2 (germline): SEHNR, FQNEAQ (reference sequence). Trimming at V came to 4 bases and at J to 9 bases, leaving 10 bases not matched to a gene. The CDR3 covers 17 residues. CDR3 protein: CASSSQPPGLAGGEQFF. CDR3 bases: TGTGCCAGCAGCTCCCAACCCCCGGGACTAGCGGGAGGTGAGCAGTTCTTC.

The V call is TRBV13, the J call TRBJ2-1; 8 positions match TRBD1. Germline V lookup: CDR1 PRHDT, CDR2 FYEKMQ (reference sequence). V dropped 7 bases and J dropped 9; count of bases not matched to a gene: 14. The CDR3 is made up of 15 amino acids. The CDR3 sequence: CASNQRQGRLTEQFF. The CDR3 nucleotides are TGTGCCAGCAACCAAAGACAGGGGCGATTAACTGAGCAGTTCTTC.

J is TRBJ2-7 and V is TRBV10-2, with 7 bases aligning to TRBD1. The ends lost 7 bases at V and 2 bases at J; junction bases unmatched: 5. The CDR3 has 13 amino acids. The germline V gene has CDR1 WSHSY and CDR2 SAAADI. CDR3 bases: TGCGCCAGCACGAGGGGGCCCACCTACGAGCAGTACTTC. This encodes CASTRGPTYEQYF.

The chain joins TRBV30 to TRBJ2-1, with D perhaps TRBD1 (5 bases). V dropped 0 bases and J dropped 3 bases, with 18 bases sitting between them. This CDR3 comprises 17 residues. Germline assignment: CDR1 GTSNPN and CDR2 SVGIG (reference sequence). As DNA, the CDR3 is TGTGCCTGGAGTGTAGAAGTCCCGACAGTTTTCTACAATGAGCAGTTCTTC. It codes for CAWSVEVPTVFYNEQFF.

V and J are TRBV29-1 and TRBJ1-1; D possibly corresponds to TRBD1 (6 bases). The CDR3 extends over 13 amino acids. Germline V gene sequence: CDR1 SQVTM, CDR2 ANQGSEA. V shed 4 bases and J shed 5 bases, with 14 bases lying between them. CDR3 in DNA: TGCAGCGTTGGGGGCAGGGGAGGGACTGAAGCTTTCTTT. The encoded protein is CSVGGRGGTEAFF.

Comment on this clonotype: One end of the junction varies from germline; a read error may be responsible. V and J are TRBV9 and TRBJ2-5; either TRBD1 or TRBD2 may fit D (7 bases each). Germline V CDR1 and CDR2: SGDLS, YYNGEE. The CDR3 contains 20 residues. CDR3 sequence: CASTVGRGQGESSYQETQYF. The DNA for the CDR3 is TGTGCCAGCACCGTAGGGAGGGGCCAGGGGGAAAGTTCTTACCAAGAGACCCAGTACTTC.